These T cell receptor beta chains were read from a single sample in a study of low-dose radiotherapy and immunotherapy resistance in tumors. One entry per CDR3 protein, called by TCRdb with MiXCR from the reads. The data hold about 39,000 distinct CDR3 sequences, with 20% to 25% observed a single time. Sequenced here: PBMCs, sampled after low-dose radiotherapy plus immunotherapy. The receptors derive from a female donor with ovarian cancer. Each CDR3 is given with its conserved first and last residue. A D gene is named only where the DNA matches it firmly. Only some rows state a clone size, as once, few, many or a class for expanded clones.

D	J	size	V	DNA	CDR3
NA	TRBJ1-5	NA	TRBV20-1	TGCAGTGCTAGGGGCAGTTATAGCAATCAGCCCCAGCATTTT	CSARGSYSNQPQHF
NA	TRBJ2-1	few	TRBV28	TGTGCCAGCAGGACGGGGATCGAGCAGTTCTTC	CASRTGIEQFF
NA	TRBJ2-7	many	TRBV28	TGTGCCAGCAGTATTGATTGGGCTTACGAGCAGTACTTC	CASSIDWAYEQYF
NA	TRBJ1-1	many	TRBV5-4	TGTGCCAGCAGCACGACTCAGACAAGTGAAGCTTTCTTT	CASSTTQTSEAFF
TRBD1	TRBJ2-7	many	TRBV6-2/TRBV6-3	TGTGCCAGCAATACAAGACAGGGGTCCTACGAGCAGTACTTC	CASNTRQGSYEQYF
NA	TRBJ2-1	NA	TRBV10-3	TGTGCCATCAGTGTAGGAGAAGGTGAGCAGTTCTTC	CAISVGEGEQFF
NA	TRBJ2-1	many	TRBV9	TGTGCCAGCAGCGTAGAAGGGATCCCCAAACGAAATGAGCAGTTCTTC	CASSVEGIPKRNEQFF
NA	TRBJ2-4	many	TRBV5-1	TGTGCCAGCAGGGCTTACAGGGATGCCAAAAACATTCAGTACTTC	CASRAYRDAKNIQYF
TRBD1	TRBJ2-1	many	TRBV29-1	TGCAGCGCAGAGACAGGGTCAGACTCCTACAATGAGCAGTTCTTC	CSAETGSDSYNEQFF
NA	TRBJ2-3	many	TRBV18	TGTGCCAGCTCACCACGGGGGACAGATACGCAGTATTTT	CASSPRGTDTQYF
NA	TRBJ2-7	NA	TRBV5-3	TGTGCCAGCAGCTCACAAACAGGGTTAATATCCTACGAGCAGTACTTC	CASSSQTGLISYEQYF
TRBD2	TRBJ2-1	many	TRBV28	TGTGCCAGCAGTTACACTAGCGGCTACAATGAGCAGTTCTTC	CASSYTSGYNEQFF
TRBD2	TRBJ2-7	many	TRBV10-3	TGTGCCATCAGTAGGACTAGCGGGGTGAGAAGCTCCTACGAGCAGTACTTC	CAISRTSGVRSSYEQYF
NA	TRBJ1-3	many	TRBV7-3	TGTGCCAGCAGCTTAATCGCGGGGAGTGTCTCTGGAAACACCATATATTTT	CASSLIAGSVSGNTIYF
TRBD1	TRBJ2-7	NA	TRBV6-1	TGTGCCAGCAAGGGACAGGGGAACTACGAGCAGTACTTC	CASKGQGNYEQYF
NA	TRBJ1-5	NA	TRBV7-2	TGTGCCAGCAGCTTAGTTGGCGGTCAGCCCCAGCATTTT	CASSLVGGQPQHF
NA	TRBJ2-7	NA	TRBV27	TGTGCCAGCAGTTTAGGCGCCGTCGTCGCCTACGAGCAGTACTTC	CASSLGAVVAYEQYF
NA	TRBJ1-2	many	TRBV2	TGTGCCAGCAGTGTGGGGGGGACCTATGGCTACACCTTC	CASSVGGTYGYTF
NA	TRBJ2-2	NA	TRBV3-1	TGTGCCAGCAGCCAAGGGGGGAACACCGGGGAGCTGTTTTTT	CASSQGGNTGELFF
NA	TRBJ2-2	many	TRBV2	TGTGCCAGCAGAGTTCAGGGCATCACCGGGGAGCTGTTTTTT	CASRVQGITGELFF
NA	TRBJ1-1	many	TRBV28	TGTGCCAGCAGTTTATGGCAGGACCGCCCAAGTATGAACACTGAAGCTTTCTTT	CASSLWQDRPSMNTEAFF
NA	TRBJ1-2	many	TRBV10-3	TGTGCCATCAGTGAAGGGAGGACTAACTATGGCTACACCTTC	CAISEGRTNYGYTF